The clone carrying this T cell receptor beta chain was seen at least ten times. The length of the CDR3 is 13 residues. V lost 6 bases, J lost 5 bases, and 8 bases stayed unmatched. Germline V gene data show CDR1 as SGHRS and CDR2 as YFSETQ. TCRdb reprocessed the 5' RACE reads with MiXCR, giving one entry per CDR3 protein. Found here are 30,000 to 45,000 distinct CDR3 sequences, approximately 10% of them singletons; the top ten hold roughly 27%. The data are from a study of T-cell memory formation after mild COVID-19. The sequencing input was PBMCs or a T cell subset sorted from them (not recorded which). The clonotype originates from a man aged 18 to 29 who had mild COVID-19 (a few samples of this study predate the infection). Cell type and time point are not known. The chain uses TRBV5-1 and TRBJ2-7, with 7 bases aligning to TRBD2. In DNA, the CDR3 is TGCGCCAGCATGAGCCGGGGGGACGACGAGCAGTACTTC. Its translation is CASMSRGDDEQYF. The full variable domain, rest sourced from reference TRBV5-1 and TRBJ2-7, is KAGVTQTPRYLIKTRGQQVTLSCSPISGHRSVSWYQQTPGQGLQFLFEYFSETQRNKGNFPGRFSGRQFSNSRSEMNVSTLELGDSALYLCASMSRGDDEQYFGPGTRLTVT.